The 25 T cell receptor beta chains presented below share a single source sample, sequenced in a study of CD8+ T cells in alopecia areata. Noted treatment: oral pan-JAK inhibitor, 5-10 mg twice daily. Sequencing templates came from extracted RNA that was reverse transcribed into cDNA. Generated by immunoSEQ multiplex PCR, the TCRdb table keeps only in-frame clones and is missing some. Counted here are a few hundred thousand clones, about three fifths occurring once; the ten biggest clones make up 1.6%. The starting material was CD4+ T cells sorted from blood, obtained at week 4, from a patient treated with tofacitinib. These receptors originate from a human donor with alopecia areata.

This chain uses TRBV29-1 with TRBJ2-7, with TRBD2 matching 11 bases. CDR1 is SQVTM and CDR2 is ANQGSEA in the germline V gene. This CDR3 is built from 14 residues. J was trimmed by 4 bases and V by 5 bases; bases with no gene match: 7. The CDR3 protein is CSVQTSGALYEQYF. The CDR3 DNA reads TGCAGCGTTCAGACTAGCGGGGCACTTTACGAGCAGTACTTC.

The chain joins TRBV9 to TRBJ2-3; D possibly corresponds to TRBD2 (5 bases). This CDR3 comprises 14 residues. V was cut by 6 bases and J by 1 base, with 12 bases left in between. The germline gives CDR1 SGDLS, CDR2 YYNGEE. In DNA, the CDR3 is TGTGCCAGCACCCCTCAAGCGGGCACAGATACGCAGTATTTT. Protein sequence: CASTPQAGTDTQYF.

This clone was seen a handful of times. Written as DNA, the CDR3 is TGTGCCAGCAAGGGGGTTGGCACAGATACGCAGTATTTT. This codes for CASKGVGTDTQYF. The chain combines TRBV28 with TRBJ2-3; TRBD1 is a possible D gene (6 bases). Germline V gene data show CDR1 as MDHEN and CDR2 as SYDVKM. The V gene lost 7 bases and the J gene lost 1 base, with 9 bases spanning the gap. The CDR3 covers 13 residues.

The chain is built from TRBV19 and TRBJ2-3; D is possibly TRBD1 or TRBD2 (5 bases each). Germline V CDR1 and CDR2: LNHDA, SQIVND (reference sequence). Trimming stripped 3 bases from V and 3 bases from J, with 16 bases between. This CDR3 has 16 amino acids. Here the CDR3 reads CASSMPSGGTTDTQYF. DNA for the CDR3: TGTGCCAGTAGTATGCCTAGTGGGGGAACAACAGATACGCAGTATTTT.

This clone was observed a handful of times. CDR3 residues: CASSTTSPNEQFF. The CDR3 DNA reads TGTGCCAGCAGTACTACTAGTCCCAATGAGCAGTTCTTC. This chain uses TRBV6-7 with TRBJ2-1, with D possibly TRBD2 on 5 matching bases. TRBV6-7 qualifies as an ORF whose function is uncertain. The CDR3 sequence is 13 residues long. Trimming took 5 bases from V and 6 from J, leaving 11 bases between them.

The genes are TRBV27 and TRBJ1-1; weak D call: TRBD1 (6 bases). Germline CDR1 is MNHEY and CDR2 is SMNVEV (reference sequence). V was clipped by 6 bases and J by 1 base, with 18 bases between them. The CDR3 is 16 amino acids. DNA of the CDR3: TGTGCCAGCAGACAGACTTGGGACACGCCGAACACTGAAGCTTTCTTT. Translated, it gives CASRQTWDTPNTEAFF.

The CDR3 spells CASSQQPGTGGGYTF. In DNA, the CDR3 is TGCGCCAGCAGCCAACAACCCGGGACAGGGGGGGGCTACACCTTC. The genes are TRBV4-3 and TRBJ1-2, with TRBD1 identical over 11 bases. This CDR3 has 15 amino acids. Trimming cost V 2 bases and J 8 bases; bases outside gene matches: 7. Per germline, CDR1 LGHNA and CDR2 YSLEER.

The chain joins TRBV7-3 to TRBJ1-6; no firm D call. Germline V gene lookup returns CDR1 SGHTA and CDR2 FQGTGA. The length of the CDR3 is 14 residues. V gave up 0 bases and J gave up 5 bases, with 5 bases separating them. The CDR3 protein is CASSLTQNNSPLHF. CDR3 DNA: TGTGCCAGCAGCTTAACACAGAATAATTCACCCCTCCACTTT.

The chain is built from TRBV2 and TRBJ2-7; no definite D call. The V and J ends lost 1 base and 0 bases respectively, with 10 bases between them. Germline lookup yields CDR1 SNHLY and CDR2 FYNNEI. CDR3 length equals 15 residues. Here the CDR3 DNA reads TGTGCCAGCAGTGAAGTAGGCCTGAGCTCCTACGAGCAGTACTTC. This encodes CASSEVGLSSYEQYF.

The chain is built from TRBV7-9 and TRBJ1-1; TRBD1 matches at 7 bases. After removal of 2 bases from V and 4 bases from J, the junction contained 4 bases not matched to a gene. CDR3 size: 14 residues. Germline V gene data show CDR1 as SEHNR and CDR2 as FQNEAQ (reference sequence). CDR3 residues: CASSLSGGGTEAFF. DNA of the CDR3: TGTGCCAGCAGCTTATCAGGGGGTGGCACTGAAGCTTTCTTT.

The chain links TRBV30 to TRBJ1-2; 7 nucleotides agree with TRBD1. V dropped 3 bases and J dropped 7; count of bases not matched to a gene: 8. Germline V gene data show CDR1 as GTSNPN and CDR2 as SVGIG (reference sequence). The CDR3 is made up of 13 amino acids. The CDR3 region is CAWRETGEGGYTF. CDR3 sequence (DNA): TGTGCCTGGAGAGAAACAGGGGAGGGTGGCTACACCTTC.

This clone showed up just a few times. V usage is TRBV7-9 and J usage is TRBJ1-2, with a tentative D call TRBD1 (5 bases). Germline V CDR1 and CDR2: SEHNR, FQNEAQ (reference sequence). CDR3 length: 13 amino acids. The V gene lost 1 base and the J gene lost 8 bases, with 11 bases spanning the gap. The CDR3 protein is CASSLGARAGYTF. CDR3 coding DNA: TGTGCCAGCAGCTTAGGCGCCAGGGCGGGCTACACCTTC.

This clone was counted only a few times. The chain has TRBV29-1 and TRBJ2-1; a possible D gene is TRBD1 (6 bases). From germline, CDR1 is SQVTM and CDR2 ANQGSEA. V gave up 6 bases and J gave up 6 bases, with 18 bases separating them. The CDR3 has 14 residues. DNA for the CDR3: TGCAGCGTCTACCGCGGTAGAGGGGGCAATGAGCAGTTCTTC. Encoded protein: CSVYRGRGGNEQFF.

V and J are TRBV7-7 and TRBJ2-5; 8 nucleotides agree with TRBD1. V was clipped by 1 base and J by 7 bases; unmatched bases: 8. Germline V CDR1 and CDR2: SSHAT, FNYEAQ (reference sequence). The CDR3 extends over 15 amino acids. CDR3 nucleotide sequence: TGTGCCAGCAGCTTAGGTTCGGGACAGGAGGGGACCCAGTACTTC. This translates into CASSLGSGQEGTQYF.

The rearrangement uses TRBV29-1 and TRBJ2-2; TRBD2 aligns across 10 bases. The ends lost 4 bases at V and 5 bases at J; junction bases unmatched: 7. Germline lookup yields CDR1 SQVTM and CDR2 ANQGSEA. This CDR3 has 15 residues. The CDR3 here is CSVGSGGAQTGELFF. CDR3 DNA: TGCAGCGTTGGCAGCGGGGGGGCTCAGACCGGGGAGCTGTTTTTT.

This clone was recorded only once. CDR3 in DNA: TGCGCCAGCAGCCAAGGGGCAGGGGCCCAGAACACTGAAGCTTTCTTT. Residues: CASSQGAGAQNTEAFF. V usage is TRBV4-3 and J usage is TRBJ1-1; a possible D gene is TRBD1 (6 bases). V was pared by 1 base and J by 1 base, with 13 bases between. CDR1 and CDR2 from the germline V gene are LGHNA and YSLEER. This CDR3 contains 16 residues.

This clone appeared a few times. This rearrangement joins TRBV19 to TRBJ2-7, with D perhaps assigned TRBD1 or TRBD2 (5 bases each). CDR1 is LNHDA, CDR2 SQIVND, per germline (reference sequence). Trimming stripped 5 bases from V and 3 bases from J, with 11 bases between. This CDR3 is built from 13 residues. For the CDR3, the DNA is TGTGCCAGTAGTCGGACACGGGACTACGAGCAGTACTTC. Translated: CASSRTRDYEQYF. Looking up the rest from reference TRBV19 and TRBJ2-7 gives the full variable domain: DGGITQSPKYLFRKEGQNVTLSCEQNLNHDAMYWYRQDPGQGLRLIYYSQIVNDFQKGDIAEGYSVSREKKESFPLTVTSAQKNPTAFYLCASSRTRDYEQYFGPGTRLTVT.

This clone showed up just once. V and J are TRBV30 and TRBJ1-1, with 10 bases aligning to TRBD1. V was clipped by 5 bases and J by 12 bases; unmatched bases: 12. The CDR3 length is 13 residues. Looked up from germline, CDR1 is GTSNPN and CDR2 is SVGIG (reference sequence). Written as DNA, the CDR3 is TGTGCCTGGGAGGGACAGGGGAACGTCAAAACTTTCTTT. Its translation: CAWEGQGNVKTFF.

The chain employs TRBV29-1 and TRBJ1-1; no reliable D call. This CDR3 contains 11 residues. V was clipped by 8 bases and J by 7 bases, with 14 bases between them. Germline CDR1 is SQVTM and CDR2 is ANQGSEA. The CDR3 nucleotides are TGCAGCTTTCTACTCCGTTATGAAGCTTTCTTT. This gives the protein CSFLLRYEAFF.

This clone occurred a few times. Within the sample, other DNA sequences also encode this same CDR3. This chain connects TRBV2 to TRBJ1-2; 9 bases are a match to TRBD1. This CDR3 region has 14 residues. With V trimmed by 5 bases and J by 0 bases, 1 base remained unmatched. Germline V CDR1 and CDR2: SNHLY, FYNNEI. CDR3 coding DNA: TGTGCCAGCAGTAGACAGGGGGCTAACTATGGCTACACCTTC. Translating gives CASSRQGANYGYTF. Full variable domain (remainder filled in from reference TRBV2 and TRBJ1-2): EPEVTQTPSHQVTQMGQEVILRCVPISNHLYFYWYRQILGQKVEFLVSFYNNEISEKSEIFDDQFSVERPDGSNFTLKIRSTKLEDSAMYFCASSRQGANYGYTFGSGTRLTVV.

V and J are TRBV29-1 and TRBJ1-1; 9 nucleotides agree with TRBD1. There are 13 residues in the CDR3. V shed 5 bases and J 7 bases; nucleotides not matched to a gene: 8. The germline V gene has CDR1 SQVTM and CDR2 ANQGSEA. This CDR3 reads CSVSGQGKIEAFF. CDR3 sequence (DNA): TGCAGCGTTTCGGGACAGGGAAAAATTGAAGCTTTCTTT.

The sample holds a few counts of this clone. V is TRBV18 and J is TRBJ2-2; D not resolved. Trimming took off 0 bases at V and 2 bases at J, with 4 bases between the two ends. CDR3 length equals 14 residues. Per the germline V gene, CDR1 is KGHSH and CDR2 is LQKENI. CDR3 in amino acids: CASSPPPNTGELFF. The CDR3 region has the DNA TGTGCCAGCTCACCACCCCCTAACACCGGGGAGCTGTTTTTT.

The genes are TRBV5-1 and TRBJ2-3; possible D gene TRBD2, 5 bases. CDR3 length: 16 residues. V lost 0 bases and J 2 bases, leaving 13 bases between the germline ends. Germline lookup yields CDR1 SGHRS and CDR2 YFSETQ. In nucleotides, the CDR3 is TGCGCCAGCAGCTTGGTCGGGGAACGGAACACAGATACGCAGTATTTT. As protein: CASSLVGERNTDTQYF.

This clone was seen more than once but under ten times. The V gene is TRBV29-1, the J gene TRBJ2-7; perhaps TRBD2 as D (5 bases). Trimming pared 6 bases from V and 4 bases from J, leaving 13 bases between. Germline lookup yields CDR1 SQVTM and CDR2 ANQGSEA. The CDR3 is made up of 12 amino acids. CDR3 sequence: CSVGSGKYEQYF. The CDR3 DNA reads TGCAGCGTGGGAAGCGGAAAGTACGAGCAGTACTTC.

This sequence joins TRBV2 and TRBJ2-3; TRBD1 might be the D (6 bases). The CDR3 extends over 12 amino acids. Germline V gene lookup returns CDR1 SNHLY and CDR2 FYNNEI. The germline V and J ends were trimmed by 10 bases and 4 bases, with 12 bases remaining between them. The CDR3 bases are TGTGCCACCACAGGGTTGGCAGATACGCAGTATTTT. Its translation is CATTGLADTQYF.